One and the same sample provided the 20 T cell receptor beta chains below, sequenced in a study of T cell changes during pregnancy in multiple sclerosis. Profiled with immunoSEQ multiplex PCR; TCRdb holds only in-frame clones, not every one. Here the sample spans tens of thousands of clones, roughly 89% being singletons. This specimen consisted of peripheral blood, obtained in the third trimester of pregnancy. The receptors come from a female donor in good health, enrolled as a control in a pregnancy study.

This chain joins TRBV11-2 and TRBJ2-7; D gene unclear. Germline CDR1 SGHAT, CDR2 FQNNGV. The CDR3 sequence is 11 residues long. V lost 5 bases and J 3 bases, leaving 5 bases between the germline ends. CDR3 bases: TGTGCCAGCAGCGCTAACTACGAGCAGTACTTC. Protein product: CASSANYEQYF.

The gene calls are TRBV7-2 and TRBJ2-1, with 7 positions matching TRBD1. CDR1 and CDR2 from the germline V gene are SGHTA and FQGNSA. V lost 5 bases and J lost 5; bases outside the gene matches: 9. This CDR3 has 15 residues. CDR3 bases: TGTGCCAGCAGCCGCAGACAGGGTAAGGACAATGAGCAGTTCTTC. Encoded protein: CASSRRQGKDNEQFF. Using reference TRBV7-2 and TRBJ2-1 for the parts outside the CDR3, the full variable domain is GAGVSQSPSNKVTEKGKDVELRCDPISGHTALYWYRQSLGQGLEFLIYFQGNSAPDKSGLPSDRFSAERTGGSVSTLTIQRTQQEDSAVYLCASSRRQGKDNEQFFGPGTRLTVL.

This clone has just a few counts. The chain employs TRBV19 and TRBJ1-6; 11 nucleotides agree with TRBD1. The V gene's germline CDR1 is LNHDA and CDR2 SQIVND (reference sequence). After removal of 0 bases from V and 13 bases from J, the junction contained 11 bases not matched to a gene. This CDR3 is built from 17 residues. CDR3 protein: CASSIDPRGTGGGPLHF. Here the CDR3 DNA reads TGTGCCAGTAGTATAGATCCACGAGGGACAGGGGGAGGCCCCCTCCACTTT.

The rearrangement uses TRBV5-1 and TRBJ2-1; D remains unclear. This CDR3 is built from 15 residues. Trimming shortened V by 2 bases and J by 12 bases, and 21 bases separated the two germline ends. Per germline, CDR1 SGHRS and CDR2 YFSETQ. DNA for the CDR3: TGCGCCAGCAGCTTTACGTCCCCCCCCGAGTCAGGGCAGTTCTTC. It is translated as CASSFTSPPESGQFF.

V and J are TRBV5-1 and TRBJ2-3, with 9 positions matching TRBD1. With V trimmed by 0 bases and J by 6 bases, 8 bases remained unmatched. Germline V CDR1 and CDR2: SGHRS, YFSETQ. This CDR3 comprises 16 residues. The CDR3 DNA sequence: TGCGCCAGCAGCTTGGACCGGGACAGGGTAAGGGATACGCAGTATTTT. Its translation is CASSLDRDRVRDTQYF.

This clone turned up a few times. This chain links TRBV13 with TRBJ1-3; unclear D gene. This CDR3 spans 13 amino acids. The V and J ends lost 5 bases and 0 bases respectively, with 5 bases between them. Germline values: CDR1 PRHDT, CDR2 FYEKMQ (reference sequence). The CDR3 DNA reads TGTGCCAGCAGCCAGGACTCTGGAAACACCATATATTTT. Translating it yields CASSQDSGNTIYF.

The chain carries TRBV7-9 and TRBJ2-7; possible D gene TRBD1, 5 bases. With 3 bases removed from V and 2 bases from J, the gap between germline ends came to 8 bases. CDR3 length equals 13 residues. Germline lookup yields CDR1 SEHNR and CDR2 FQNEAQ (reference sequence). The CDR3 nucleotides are TGTGCCAGCAGCTTGACAGCACCCTACGAGCAGTACTTC. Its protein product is CASSLTAPYEQYF.

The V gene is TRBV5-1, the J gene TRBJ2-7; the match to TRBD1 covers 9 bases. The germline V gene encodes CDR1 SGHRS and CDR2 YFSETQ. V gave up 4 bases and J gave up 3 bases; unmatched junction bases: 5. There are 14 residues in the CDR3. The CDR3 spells CASSPGTGNYEQYF. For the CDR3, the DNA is TGCGCCAGCAGCCCAGGGACAGGGAACTACGAGCAGTACTTC.

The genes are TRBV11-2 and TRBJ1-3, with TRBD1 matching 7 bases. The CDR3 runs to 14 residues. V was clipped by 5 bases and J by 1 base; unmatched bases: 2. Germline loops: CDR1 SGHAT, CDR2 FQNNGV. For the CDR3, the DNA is TGTGCCAGCAGCCCGGACAGGTCTGGAAACACCATATATTTT. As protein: CASSPDRSGNTIYF.

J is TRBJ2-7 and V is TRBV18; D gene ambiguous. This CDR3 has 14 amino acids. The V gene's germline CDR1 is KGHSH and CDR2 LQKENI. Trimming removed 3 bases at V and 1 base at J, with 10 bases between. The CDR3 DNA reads TGTGCCAGCTCACCCATTCAGGCGTCCTACGAGCAGTACTTC. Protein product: CASSPIQASYEQYF.

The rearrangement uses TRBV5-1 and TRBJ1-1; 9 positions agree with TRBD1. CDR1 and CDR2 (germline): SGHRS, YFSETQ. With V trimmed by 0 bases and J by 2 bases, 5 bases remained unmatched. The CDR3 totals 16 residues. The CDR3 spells CASSLAPGQGNTEAFF. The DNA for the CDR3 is TGCGCCAGCAGCTTGGCACCGGGACAGGGCAACACTGAAGCTTTCTTT.

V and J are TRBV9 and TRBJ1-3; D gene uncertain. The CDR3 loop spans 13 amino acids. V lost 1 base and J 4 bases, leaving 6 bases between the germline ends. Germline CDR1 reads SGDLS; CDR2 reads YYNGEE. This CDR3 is CASSVLAGNTIYF. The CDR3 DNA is TGTGCCAGCAGCGTACTGGCCGGAAACACCATATATTTT.

This CDR3 is CARGPCRGLYNEKLFF. The CDR3, as DNA: TGCGCCAGGGGTCCCTGCAGGGGGCTTTATAATGAAAAACTGTTTTTT. The chain couples TRBV5-1 to TRBJ1-4; 8 bases line up with TRBD1. The trim removed 8 bases at V and 4 bases at J, leaving 13 bases unmatched. Germline V gene lookup returns CDR1 SGHRS and CDR2 YFSETQ. The CDR3 has 16 amino acids. Together with reference TRBV5-1 and TRBJ1-4, the CDR3 gives the full variable domain: KAGVTQTPRYLIKTRGQQVTLSCSPISGHRSVSWYQQTPGQGLQFLFEYFSETQRNKGNFPGRFSGRQFSNSRSEMNVSTLELGDSALYLCARGPCRGLYNEKLFFGSGTQLSVL.

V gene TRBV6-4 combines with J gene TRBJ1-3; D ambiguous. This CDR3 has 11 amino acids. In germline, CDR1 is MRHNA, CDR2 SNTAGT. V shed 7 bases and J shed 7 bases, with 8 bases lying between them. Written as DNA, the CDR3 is TGTGCCAGCAATCTATGGAACACCATATATTTT. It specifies CASNLWNTIYF.

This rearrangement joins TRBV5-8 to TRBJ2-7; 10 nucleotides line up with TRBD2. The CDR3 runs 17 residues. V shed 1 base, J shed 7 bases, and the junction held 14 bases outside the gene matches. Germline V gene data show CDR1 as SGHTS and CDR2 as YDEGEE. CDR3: CASSLTAGLAATEEQYF. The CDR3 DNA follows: TGTGCCAGCAGCTTGACCGCCGGACTAGCGGCTACTGAAGAGCAGTACTTC.

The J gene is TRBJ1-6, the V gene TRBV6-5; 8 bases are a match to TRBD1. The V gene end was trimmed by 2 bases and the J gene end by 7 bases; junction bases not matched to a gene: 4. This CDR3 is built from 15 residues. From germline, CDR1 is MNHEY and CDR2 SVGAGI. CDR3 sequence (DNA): TGTGCCAGCAGTTACCCGGACAGGGAAAATTCACCCCTCCACTTT. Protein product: CASSYPDRENSPLHF.

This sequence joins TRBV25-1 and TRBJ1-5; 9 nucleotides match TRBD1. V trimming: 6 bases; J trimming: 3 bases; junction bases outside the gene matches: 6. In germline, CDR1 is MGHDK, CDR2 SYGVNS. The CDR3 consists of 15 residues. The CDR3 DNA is TGTGCCAGCAGCCCGGGACAGGGCCTCAATCAGCCCCAGCATTTT. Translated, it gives CASSPGQGLNQPQHF.

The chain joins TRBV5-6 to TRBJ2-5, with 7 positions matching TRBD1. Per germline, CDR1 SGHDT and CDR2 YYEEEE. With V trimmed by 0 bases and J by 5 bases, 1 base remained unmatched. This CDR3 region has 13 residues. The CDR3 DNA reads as TGTGCCAGCAGCTTGGTCAGGGGGGAGACCCAGTACTTC. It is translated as CASSLVRGETQYF.

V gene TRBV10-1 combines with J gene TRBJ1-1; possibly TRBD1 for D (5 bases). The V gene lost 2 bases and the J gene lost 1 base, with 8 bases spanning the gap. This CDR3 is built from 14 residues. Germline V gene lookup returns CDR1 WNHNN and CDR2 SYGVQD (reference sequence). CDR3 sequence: CASSELDRNTEAFF. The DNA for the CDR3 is TGCGCCAGCAGTGAGCTAGACAGGAACACTGAAGCTTTCTTT.

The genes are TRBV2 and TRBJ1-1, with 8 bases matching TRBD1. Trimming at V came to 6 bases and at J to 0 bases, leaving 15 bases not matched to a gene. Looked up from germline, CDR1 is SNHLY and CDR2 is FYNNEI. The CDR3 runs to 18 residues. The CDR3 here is CASSPRGIGQGLNTEAFF. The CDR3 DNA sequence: TGTGCCAGCAGCCCGCGGGGAATCGGACAGGGACTGAACACTGAAGCTTTCTTT.